This is a list of T cell receptor beta chains from one sample in a study of long-term antiretroviral therapy in people with HIV. The assay was immunoSEQ multiplex PCR, and TCRdb's table has in-frame clones only and misses some. The sample holds some 27,000 clones, about 85% seen once. Specimen: unsorted PBMCs, collected 3 years after starting antiretroviral therapy. The receptor set was obtained from a man aged 40-49 years with HIV. The CDR3 runs from the conserved cysteine through the conserved F or W. A D gene is named only where the DNA matches it firmly. The size field is filled for only some rows; it gives once, few, many or a size class.

j_call: TRBJ1-1
v_call: TRBV27
d_call: NA
clone_size: NA
cdr3_nt: TGTGCCAGCAGTTTTGACAGAGACACTGAAGCTTTCTTT
cdr3_aa: CASSFDRDTEAFF

j_call: TRBJ2-7
v_call: TRBV15
d_call: TRBD1
clone_size: NA
cdr3_nt: TGTGCCACCAGCAGAGGCCGGGACAGGATTTCCGAGCAGTACTTC
cdr3_aa: CATSRGRDRISEQYF

j_call: TRBJ1-5
v_call: TRBV11-2
d_call: NA
clone_size: NA
cdr3_nt: TGTGCCAGCAGCGCCCAGGGTAGTCAGCCCCAGCATTTT
cdr3_aa: CASSAQGSQPQHF

j_call: TRBJ2-2
v_call: TRBV6-6
d_call: TRBD1
clone_size: NA
cdr3_nt: TGTGCCAGCAGTACCTTGGACAGGGGGGTTAACGGGGAGCTGTTTTTT
cdr3_aa: CASSTLDRGVNGELFF

j_call: TRBJ1-4
v_call: TRBV5-1
d_call: TRBD1
clone_size: NA
cdr3_nt: TGCGCCAGCAGCTCAGGGACAGGGCTTGAAAAACTGTTTTTT
cdr3_aa: CASSSGTGLEKLFF

j_call: TRBJ2-7
v_call: TRBV4-1
d_call: NA
clone_size: NA
cdr3_nt: TGCGCCAGCAGCCAAGGGCGGGATGGGTCCTACGAGCAGTACTTC
cdr3_aa: CASSQGRDGSYEQYF

j_call: TRBJ2-1
v_call: TRBV29-1
d_call: NA
clone_size: NA
cdr3_nt: TGCAGCGGCCTCCCGGGACTCTACAATGAGCAGTTCTTC
cdr3_aa: CSGLPGLYNEQFF

j_call: TRBJ1-2
v_call: TRBV28
d_call: TRBD1
clone_size: NA
cdr3_nt: TGTGCCAGCAGTTTATCAGGGGGCGCAGGCTATGGCTACACCTTC
cdr3_aa: CASSLSGGAGYGYTF

j_call: TRBJ1-5
v_call: TRBV2
d_call: NA
clone_size: few
cdr3_nt: TGTGCCAGCAGTGAATATGGGGATAGCAATCAGCCCCAGCATTTT
cdr3_aa: CASSEYGDSNQPQHF

j_call: TRBJ2-3
v_call: TRBV5-5
d_call: NA
clone_size: NA
cdr3_nt: TGTGCCAGCAGCCCTGCGGTAGCCCCTCCTAGCACAGATACGCAGTATTTT
cdr3_aa: CASSPAVAPPSTDTQYF

j_call: TRBJ1-1
v_call: TRBV7-2
d_call: NA
clone_size: NA
cdr3_nt: TGTGCCAGCAGCCTGGGACGGAACACTGAAGCTTTCTTT
cdr3_aa: CASSLGRNTEAFF